What follows are 11 T cell receptor beta chains derived from one specimen sequenced in a study of blood T cell repertoires in COVID-19. TCRdb's table, derived via immunoSEQ multiplex PCR, lists solely in-frame clones and lacks some. The sample has roughly 75,000 clones; around 89% are singletons. Material: peripheral blood. The receptors stem from a man aged 60 to 75 with acute or convalescent COVID-19.

J is TRBJ2-1 and V is TRBV27; 12 nucleotides match TRBD2. V gave up 2 bases and J gave up 7 bases; unmatched junction bases: 9. Per the germline V gene, CDR1 is MNHEY and CDR2 is SMNVEV (reference sequence). The CDR3 has 17 residues. In DNA, the CDR3 is TGTGCCAGCAGTTTAAAGGGGCGGGGACTAGCGGGTAATGAGCAGTTCTTC. Amino acid sequence: CASSLKGRGLAGNEQFF.

CDR3 bases: TGCGCCAGCAGCTCGGGACAGGTCGGTAATGAGCAGTTCTTC. Translated: CASSSGQVGNEQFF. J is TRBJ2-1 and V is TRBV5-1, with 8 bases lining up with TRBD1. With 3 bases clipped from V and 7 bases from J, the junction kept 6 bases outside the gene matches. CDR1 SGHRS and CDR2 YFSETQ come from the germline V gene. The CDR3 has 14 residues. Variable domain in full (rest from reference TRBV5-1 and TRBJ2-1): KAGVTQTPRYLIKTRGQQVTLSCSPISGHRSVSWYQQTPGQGLQFLFEYFSETQRNKGNFPGRFSGRQFSNSRSEMNVSTLELGDSALYLCASSSGQVGNEQFFGPGTRLTVL.

The chain recombines TRBV9 with TRBJ2-1; 10 bases align to TRBD2. Germline CDR1 is SGDLS and CDR2 is YYNGEE. This CDR3 has 17 residues. V lost 3 bases and J lost 1; bases outside the gene matches: 7. As DNA, the CDR3 is TGTGCCAGCAGCGAGTTTCCGGGACTAGCGTCCTACAATGAGCAGTTCTTC. Residues: CASSEFPGLASYNEQFF.

This chain connects TRBV5-4 to TRBJ2-7, with 10 bases identical to TRBD2. The length of the CDR3 is 17 residues. Germline CDR1 and CDR2: SGHNT and YYREEE (reference sequence). V lost 2 bases to trimming and J lost 6 bases; unmatched junction nucleotides: 14. The CDR3 DNA reads as TGTGCCAGCAGCTTCGGAATAGCGGGGGGTGCCAAGGGCGAGCAGTACTTC. Amino acids: CASSFGIAGGAKGEQYF.

The rearrangement joins TRBV28 to TRBJ1-5; TRBD1 matches 10 bases. The CDR3 spans 16 residues. The V gene's germline CDR1 is MDHEN and CDR2 SYDVKM. V trimming: 4 bases; J trimming: 2 bases; junction bases outside the gene matches: 5. DNA of the CDR3: TGTGCCAGCAGTTCCGACAGGGGGCCGGGCAATCAGCCCCAGCATTTT. Protein: CASSSDRGPGNQPQHF.

In this sample, this clone turned up once. This rearrangement joins TRBV24-1 to TRBJ2-7; TRBD2 matches 9 bases. This CDR3 region has 13 residues. Germline CDR1 KGHDR, CDR2 SFDVKD. The V segment lost 5 bases and the J segment 2 bases; nucleotides outside the gene matches: 0. CDR3 residues: CATSGGRAYEQYF. The DNA of the CDR3 is TGTGCCACCAGTGGCGGGAGGGCCTACGAGCAGTACTTC.

Worth noting for this clone: Other DNA sequences from this sample encode an identical CDR3 as well. This chain connects TRBV7-3 to TRBJ2-3, with D maybe TRBD2 (7 bases). Germline V gene lookup returns CDR1 SGHTA and CDR2 FQGTGA. Trimming left V 5 bases short and J 3 bases short, with 15 bases between. This CDR3 is 15 amino acids long. As DNA, the CDR3 is TGTGCCAGCAGCCAAGCCGGGGGGCTTACAGATACGCAGTATTTT. Protein: CASSQAGGLTDTQYF.

V is TRBV6-1 and J is TRBJ1-3; TRBD1 might be the D (5 bases). The CDR3 has 14 residues. CDR1 and CDR2 from the germline V gene are MNHNS and SASEGT. The ends were cut back, 2 bases at V and 10 bases at J, with 15 bases in the middle. The CDR3 DNA sequence: TGTGCCAGCAGTGAATCCCGCCAAGGGGAAACCATATATTTT. Amino acid sequence: CASSESRQGETIYF.

The chain recombines TRBV10-1 with TRBJ2-3; D unresolved. This CDR3 is built from 14 residues. The germline V gene encodes CDR1 WNHNN and CDR2 SYGVQD (reference sequence). V was cut by 6 bases and J by 2 bases, with 12 bases left in between. This chain's CDR3 is CASSLKQVTDTQYF. CDR3 nucleotide sequence: TGCGCCAGCAGCCTCAAGCAGGTCACAGATACGCAGTATTTT.

The chain combines TRBV7-3 with TRBJ2-7; 8 bases are a match to TRBD2. The CDR3 covers 15 residues. The V gene's germline CDR1 is SGHTA and CDR2 FQGTGA. V shed 5 bases and J 0 bases; nucleotides not matched to a gene: 6. The chain's CDR3 is CASSLSGESSYEQYF. The CDR3, as DNA: TGTGCCAGCAGCCTTAGCGGGGAAAGCTCCTACGAGCAGTACTTC.

This clone was found once. This chain connects TRBV30 to TRBJ1-1, with a weak D call TRBD1 (6 bases). V gave up 4 bases and J gave up 5 bases, with 14 bases separating them. Germline-derived CDR1 and CDR2 are GTSNPN and SVGIG (reference sequence). The CDR3 is 13 amino acids. Here the CDR3 reads CAWTSRGLTEAFF. In nucleotides, the CDR3 is TGTGCCTGGACATCCAGGGGTTTGACTGAAGCTTTCTTT.